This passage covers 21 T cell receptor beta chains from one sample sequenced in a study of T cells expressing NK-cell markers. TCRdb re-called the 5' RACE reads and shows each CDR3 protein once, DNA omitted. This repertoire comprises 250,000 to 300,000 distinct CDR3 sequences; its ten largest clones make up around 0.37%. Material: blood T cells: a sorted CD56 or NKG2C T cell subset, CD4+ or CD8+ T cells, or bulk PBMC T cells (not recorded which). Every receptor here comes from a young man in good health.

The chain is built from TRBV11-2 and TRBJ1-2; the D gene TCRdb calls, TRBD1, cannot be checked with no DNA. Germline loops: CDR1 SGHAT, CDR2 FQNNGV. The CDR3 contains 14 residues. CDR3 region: CASSLEGSPFGYTF.

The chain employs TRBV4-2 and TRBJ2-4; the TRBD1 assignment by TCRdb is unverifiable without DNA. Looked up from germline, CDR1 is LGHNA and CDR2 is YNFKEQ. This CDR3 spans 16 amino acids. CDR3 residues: CASSQDTGQGQNIQYF.

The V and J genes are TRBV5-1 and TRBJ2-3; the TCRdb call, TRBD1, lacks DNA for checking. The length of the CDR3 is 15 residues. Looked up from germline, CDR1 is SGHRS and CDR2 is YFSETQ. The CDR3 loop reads CASVAGTGGTDTQYF.

The CDR3 protein is CASSLRQGTSPLHF. The chain couples TRBV11-1 to TRBJ1-6; TCRdb outputs TRBD1, but without DNA this stays unchecked. The CDR3 is 14 residues long. Per germline, CDR1 SGHAT and CDR2 FQDESV (reference sequence).

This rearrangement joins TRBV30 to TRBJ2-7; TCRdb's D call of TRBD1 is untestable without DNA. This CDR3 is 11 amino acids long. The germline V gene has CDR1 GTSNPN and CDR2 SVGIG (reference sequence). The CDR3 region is CAWSVGQPQYF.

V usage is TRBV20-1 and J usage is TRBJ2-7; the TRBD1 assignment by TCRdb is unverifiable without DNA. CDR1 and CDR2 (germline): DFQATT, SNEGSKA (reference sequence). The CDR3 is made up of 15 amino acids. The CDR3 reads CSATKRQGTSYEQYF.

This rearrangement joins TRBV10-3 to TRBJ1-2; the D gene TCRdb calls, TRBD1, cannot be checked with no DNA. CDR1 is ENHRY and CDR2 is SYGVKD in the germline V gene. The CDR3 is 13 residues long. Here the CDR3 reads CAIRQGLIYGYTF.

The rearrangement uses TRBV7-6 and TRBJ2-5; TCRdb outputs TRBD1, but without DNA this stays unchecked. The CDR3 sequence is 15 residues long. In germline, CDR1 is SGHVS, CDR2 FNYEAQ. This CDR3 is CASSVGSQVPETQYF.

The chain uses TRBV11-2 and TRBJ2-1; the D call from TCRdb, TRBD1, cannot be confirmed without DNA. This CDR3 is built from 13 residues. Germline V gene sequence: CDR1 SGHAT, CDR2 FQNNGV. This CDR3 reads CASSLGGRERQFF. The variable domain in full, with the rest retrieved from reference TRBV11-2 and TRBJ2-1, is EAGVAQSPRYKIIEKRQSVAFWCNPISGHATLYWYQQILGQGPKLLIQFQNNGVVDDSQLPKDRFSAERLKGVDSTLKIQPAKLEDSAVYLCASSLGGRERQFFGPGTRLTVL.

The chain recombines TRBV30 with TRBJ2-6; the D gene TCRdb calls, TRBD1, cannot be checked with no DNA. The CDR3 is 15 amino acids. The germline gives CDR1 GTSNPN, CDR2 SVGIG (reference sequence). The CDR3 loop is CAWSGAGTGANVLTF.

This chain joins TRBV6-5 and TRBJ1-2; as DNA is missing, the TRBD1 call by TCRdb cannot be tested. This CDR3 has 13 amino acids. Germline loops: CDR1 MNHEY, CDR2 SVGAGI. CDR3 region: CASSYPGTAGYTF.

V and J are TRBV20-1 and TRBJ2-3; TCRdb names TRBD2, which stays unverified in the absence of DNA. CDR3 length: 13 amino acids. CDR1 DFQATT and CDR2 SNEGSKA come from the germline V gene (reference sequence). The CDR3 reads CSARGSDTDTQYF.

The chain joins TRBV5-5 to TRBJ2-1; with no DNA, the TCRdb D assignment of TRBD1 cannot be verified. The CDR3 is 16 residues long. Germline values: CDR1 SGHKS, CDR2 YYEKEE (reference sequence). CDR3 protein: CASSQTGAGAYNEQFF.

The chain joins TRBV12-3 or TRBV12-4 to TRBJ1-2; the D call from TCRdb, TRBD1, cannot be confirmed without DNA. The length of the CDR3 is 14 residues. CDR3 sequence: CASRPGQGFYGYTF.

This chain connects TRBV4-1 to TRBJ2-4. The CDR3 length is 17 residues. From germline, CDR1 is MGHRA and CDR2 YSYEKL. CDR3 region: CASSQVGQRIAKNIQYF.

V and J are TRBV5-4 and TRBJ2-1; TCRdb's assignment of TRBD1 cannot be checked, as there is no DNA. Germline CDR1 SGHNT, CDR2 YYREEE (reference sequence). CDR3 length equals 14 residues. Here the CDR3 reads CASSFPGQGFEQFF.

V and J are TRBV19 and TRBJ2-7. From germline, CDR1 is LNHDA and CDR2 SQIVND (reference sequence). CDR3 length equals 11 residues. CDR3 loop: CASSIAHEQYF.

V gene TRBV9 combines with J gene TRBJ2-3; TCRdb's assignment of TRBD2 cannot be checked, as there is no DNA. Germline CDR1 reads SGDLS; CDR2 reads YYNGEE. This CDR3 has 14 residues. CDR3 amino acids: CASSTGTNKGPRYF.

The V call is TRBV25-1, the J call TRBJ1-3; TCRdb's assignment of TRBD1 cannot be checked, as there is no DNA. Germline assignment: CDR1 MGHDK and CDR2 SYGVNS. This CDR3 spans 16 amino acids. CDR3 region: CASSEQGLSSGNTIYF.

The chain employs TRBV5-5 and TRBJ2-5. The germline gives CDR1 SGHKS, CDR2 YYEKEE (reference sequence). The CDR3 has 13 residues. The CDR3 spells CASSFLEIETQYF.

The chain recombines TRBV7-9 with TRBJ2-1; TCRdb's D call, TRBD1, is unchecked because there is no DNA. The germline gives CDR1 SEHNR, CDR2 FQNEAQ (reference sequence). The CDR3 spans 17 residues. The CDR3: CASSPGTVLSSYNEQFF.